This T cell receptor (beta chain) was captured by sequencing in a study of blood T cells in healthy people across ages. A second PCR, run for 7 to 11 cycles, used a sample-barcoded 5' primer plus a J-beta primer mix. TCRdb re-called the 5' RACE reads with MiXCR, one entry per CDR3 protein. The sample yields about 1 million distinct CDR3 sequences, 40% to 45% seen once. V lost 8 bases to trimming and J lost 11 bases, with 18 bases between them. The germline gives CDR1 MNHEY, CDR2 SVGAGI. CDR3 length: 12 amino acids. The sequence was obtained from an older woman in good health. The chain combines TRBV6-5 with TRBJ2-5; no definite D call. Specimen: blood. The CDR3 DNA is TGTGCCAGCGTGGCAGGAGACAATGAGCAGTACTTC. It is translated as CASVAGDNEQYF.